This note documents a single T cell receptor (beta chain) sequence. It lacks a known antigen. CDR1 and CDR2 were assigned from the germline V gene as SGHTA and FQGNSA. Measured from the cysteine to the phenylalanine, the CDR3 is 15 residues long. The DNA is unrecorded. HCMV serostatus was determined by detecting HCMV-specific IgG in serum with a commercial ELISA kit. Peripheral blood mononuclear cells were isolated from blood by Ficoll density gradient centrifugation. This sample stems from a study of T cells expressing NK-cell markers (dated by TCRdb to 2020 to 2021). Notes on the research overall: Three sorted T-cell subsets (CD3+CD56+NKG2C+, CD3+CD56+NKG2C- and CD3+CD56-NKG2C+) from several donors had their TCR beta-chain repertoires profiled. Randomly selected healthy volunteers, three men and five women, were used as the eight sequenced donors. Illumina HiSeq 2000/2500, MiSeq or NextSeq was used to sequence libraries as 2 x 150 bp reads. Among the eight sequenced donors, only one was HCMV-seronegative, while the other seven were HCMV-seropositive.

Findings and caveats that apply to the study as a whole: For several donors, the dominant CD3+CD56+NKG2C+ clonotypes were among the top 10 CD8+ clonotypes and accounted for about 1.0-7.5% of CD8+ T cells. Whether the expanded NKG2C-expressing T cell clones were specific for HCMV antigens was left unclear. Those dominant clonotypes were again the most abundant among CD3+CD56-NKG2C+ cells in four donors, at about 28.3-65%.

This sample was sequenced with an Illumina HiSeq 2000. 5'RACE template switching, by which a universal primer site and unique molecular identifiers were added, was used to make TCR beta cDNA libraries. Priming for cDNA synthesis came from the TCR beta constant segment, and two successive PCR amplification steps followed. The authors processed their data as follows. Reads were demultiplexed and grouped by UMI with MIGEC, and clonotypes were assembled and quantified with MiTCR. To exclude erroneous sequences, any TCR cDNA sequence not supported by at least two reads was discarded. The tcR package was used for downstream repertoire analysis, and clonotypes were matched between fractions using CDR3 nucleotide sequence together with V segment. VDJmatch was used to annotate antigen specificity against VDJdb, with one amino acid substitution allowed in CDR3. The reads underwent TCRdb reprocessing, giving one record for each CDR3 protein sequence and no DNA. These V and J calls are TCRdb output, not the study's own analysis. The sample's own table lists fewer than 550,000 distinct CDR3 sequences. Over 1.3% of the sample is held by the ten biggest clonotypes.

This clonotype originated in a woman aged 45 to 65 in good health. Donor details come from another sample of the same person, matched by shared clones. This chain joins TRBV7-2 to TRBJ2-3; lacking DNA, the TRBD2 call made by TCRdb goes unchecked. The sequencing sample was made of blood T cells: a sorted CD56 or NKG2C T cell subset, CD4+ or CD8+ T cells, or bulk PBMC T cells (not recorded which). The encoded CDR3 is CASSSIAGGQGTQYF.